This T cell receptor (beta chain) was recorded in a study of response to subunit inactivated influenza vaccine. A remark on this clonotype: Its antigen is unknown.

Study findings and constraints: Authors suggested each seasonal influenza vaccination recruits few new T cells.

This CDR3 has 17 amino acids. Trimming took 3 bases from V and 2 from J, leaving 16 bases between them. TCRdb re-called the RT-PCR reads through MiXCR, storing one row per CDR3 protein. The repertoire holds 450,000 to 600,000 distinct CDR3 sequences, 6.5% to 8% seen once, with 13% in the top ten. This clonotype was obtained from a man in his fifties or sixties who received an inactivated influenza vaccine. Sample: PBMCs from blood, taken less than 30 months after vaccination. The chain carries TRBV12-3 or TRBV12-4 and TRBJ2-2; D might be TRBD1 (5 bases). The CDR3 protein is CASSFDSGLGNTGELFF. In DNA, the CDR3 is TGTGCCAGCAGTTTTGACAGTGGTTTGGGTAACACCGGGGAGCTGTTTTTT.